This T cell receptor (beta chain) came from a study of regulatory T cells in long-lasting Graves disease. Across the whole study: Persistent Graves' disease required over 5 years of antithyroid drugs and positive TSH receptor antibodies.

CDR3-region Arm-PCR and iRepertoire HTBI primers produced the TCR beta libraries. One entry per CDR3 protein, called by TCRdb with MiXCR from the multiplex PCR reads. Seen here are 350,000 to 500,000 distinct CDR3 sequences, roughly a fifth observed once, and the top ten hold roughly an eighth. Described time point: persistent/refractory GD, antithyroid drugs over 5 years with positive TRAb. Construction of the TCR library relied on RNA isolated from PBMCs. The CDR3 consists of 15 residues. Per the germline V gene, CDR1 is MGHRA and CDR2 is YSYEKL. With 0 bases clipped from V and 4 bases from J, the junction kept 6 bases outside the gene matches.

This receptor was taken from a female donor with Graves disease. The sample in question was peripheral blood mononuclear cells (PBMCs), obtained when the disease was refractory, from a patient treated with antithyroid drugs. The chain employs TRBV4-1 and TRBJ2-7; TRBD2 aligns across 7 bases. Here the CDR3 DNA reads TGCGCCAGCAGCCAAGATAGGGGACTACAATACGAGCAGTACTTC. Amino acid sequence: CASSQDRGLQYEQYF.